The source of this TCR beta chain is a study of cytomegalovirus exposure and HLA in healthy donors. Overall study results and limits: The study carried out a later analysis of TCR beta sequences. It associated some 18,000 of them with specific HLA alleles at a false discovery rate of 0.05. An observed cluster of highly shared sequence variants was recorded as a likely sequencing artifact.

About this clone: Its antigen is undetermined.

It was with 60 Vbeta and 13 Jbeta primers that the PCR ran. The repertoire was sequenced with immunoSEQ multiplex PCR; TCRdb's copy has only in-frame clones and lacks some. The sample has 90,000 to 120,000 clones, about 68% seen once. V lost 1 base and J 0 bases, leaving 3 bases between the germline ends. CDR3 length: 13 amino acids. In germline, CDR1 is SGHNT, CDR2 YENEEA. This rearrangement joins TRBV11-3 to TRBJ1-1; no clear D. Source material: PBMCs. The sequence came from a male donor in good health and CMV-seropositive. The CDR3: CASSLGVNTEAFF. The CDR3 DNA reads as TGTGCCAGCAGCTTAGGAGTGAACACTGAAGCTTTCTTT.